Following are 5 T cell receptor beta chains from one sample sequenced in a study of human T cells and chemical hapten exposure. Described time point: pre-sensitization, week 0. Treatment defined: therapeutic diphenylcyclopropenone sensitization with weekly scalp DPC. TCRdb redid the calling of the RACE reads with MiXCR, one entry per CDR3 protein. The table has 350,000 to 450,000 distinct CDR3 sequences, approximately 5.1% seen once. The sample here was whole blood, taken in connection with sensitization to the hapten diphenylcyclopropenone (DPC). The origin of the receptors is a woman aged 45 to 65 with alopecia areata. Some clones in this sample may be carry-over from other donors' samples.

There are many counts of this clonotype. The chain combines TRBV4-1 with TRBJ1-1, with D hard to call. CDR1 is MGHRA and CDR2 is YSYEKL in the germline V gene. This CDR3 has 13 residues. V lost 0 bases to trimming and J lost 9 bases, with 11 bases between them. Here the CDR3 reads CASSQDPTQKAFF. The CDR3 DNA follows: TGCGCCAGCAGCCAAGACCCCACGCAGAAAGCTTTCTTT.

This clonotype has at least ten counts. The chain uses TRBV11-2 and TRBJ2-7, with a weak D call TRBD2 (5 bases). The CDR3 is 13 amino acids. Germline CDR1 and CDR2: SGHAT and FQNNGV. V was cut by 5 bases and J by 2 bases, with 10 bases left in between. In nucleotides, the CDR3 is TGTGCCAGCAGCCCGAGCGGAACCTACGAGCAGTACTTC. Amino acids: CASSPSGTYEQYF. The full variable domain, completed using reference TRBV11-2 and TRBJ2-7, is EAGVAQSPRYKIIEKRQSVAFWCNPISGHATLYWYQQILGQGPKLLIQFQNNGVVDDSQLPKDRFSAERLKGVDSTLKIQPAKLEDSAVYLCASSPSGTYEQYFGPGTRLTVT.

This clonotype was picked up many times. The CDR3 sequence is CASSPRGDSYEQYF. Here the CDR3 DNA reads TGTGCCAGCAGCCCGCGGGGAGACTCCTACGAGCAGTACTTC. The J gene is TRBJ2-7, the V gene TRBV9, with D possibly matching TRBD2 (6 bases). Trimming stripped 4 bases from V and 0 bases from J, with 11 bases between. This CDR3 region has 14 residues. The germline gives CDR1 SGDLS, CDR2 YYNGEE.

The rearrangement links TRBV2 to TRBJ1-2; perhaps TRBD1 as D (6 bases). The germline V gene encodes CDR1 SNHLY and CDR2 FYNNEI. V lost 6 bases and J 5 bases, leaving 19 bases between the germline ends. The CDR3 contains 15 residues. The CDR3 sequence is CASRANREAGYGYTF. The CDR3 DNA follows: TGTGCCAGCAGAGCAAACAGGGAGGCCGGGTATGGCTACACCTTC.

The rearrangement uses TRBV2 and TRBJ2-4; D is unclear. CDR1 and CDR2 from the germline V gene are SNHLY and FYNNEI. The V and J ends lost 3 bases and 2 bases respectively, with 8 bases between them. This CDR3 contains 14 residues. The CDR3 reads CASSDSSSKNIQYF. The CDR3, as DNA: TGTGCCAGCAGTGACAGTAGTTCCAAAAACATTCAGTACTTC.